This TCR beta chain appears in the sequencing data of a study of Ad26.COV2.S vaccination and SARS-CoV-2 variants (dated by TCRdb to the early 2020s). As for the study more broadly: Vaccine-arm donors came from COV1001, a multicentre, randomized, double-blind, placebo-controlled phase I-IIa trial of Ad26.COV2.S in healthy adults. Trial participants were randomized into five groups of five, in which low-dose or high-dose Ad26.COV2.S was given once or twice, or placebo was given on both occasions. Ad26.COV2.S was given intramuscularly at 5x10^10 or 1x10^11 viral particles, as a single shot or as two shots 56 days apart. Throughout the experiments and outcome assessment, investigators stayed blinded to trial group allocation. Sequencing of the TCRbeta repertoire served to evaluate the specificity and breadth of SARS-CoV-2-reactive T cell receptors following Ad26.COV2.S vaccination. A total of roughly 30 samples were included in the TCR-sequenced set, comprising around 19 Ad26.COV2.S vaccine recipients, 5 placebo recipients and 8 SARS-CoV-2 convalescent individuals.

According to the germline V gene (reference sequence), CDR1 reads GTSNPN and CDR2 reads SVGIG. The trim is 3 bases for V and 0 bases for J, with a gap of 8 bases between the germline ends. Counted from cysteine to phenylalanine, this CDR3 has 14 amino acids. The CDR3 DNA has 42 bases and is translated from base 1. TCRbeta CDR3 regions were sequenced with the immunoSEQ Assay. After extraction, genomic DNA underwent amplification by bias-controlled multiplex PCR, followed by high-throughput sequencing. Processing in the source paper ran as follows. To quantify the absolute abundance of each unique TCRbeta CDR3 region, sequences were collapsed and filtered. T cell fraction was estimated by normalizing TCRbeta template counts to usable DNA, which was measured by amplifying reference genes present in all nucleated cells. Repertoire TCRs were annotated as SARS-CoV-2-specific when V gene, CDR3 amino acid sequence and J gene were exactly matched to a known reactive TCR set. MIRA supplied the reference SARS-CoV-2 TCR set, which was filtered for enrichment in COVID-19-positive ImmuneCODE repertoires so that public or cross-reactive TCRs were removed. Based on the MIRA antigens, annotated TCRs were further analysed at the level of specific ORF or position within ORF. Breadth was defined as annotated unique rearrangements over total unique productive rearrangements; depth was the summed frequency of those rearrangements. TCR breadth was compared between groups using two-sided Wilcoxon rank-sum tests. The table was pulled from immuneACCESS by TCRdb, which kept in-frame rearrangements only. Such tables lose some clones; where checked, under half of the loss comes from unresolved V genes, and the rest has no known cause. For V, J and clone size, that table is used; D and trimming come from the DNA. This sample gives about half a million clones in total; about 89% of them show up just once. The ten largest clones add up to about 1.5% of the sample.

Study-level results and caveats: After vaccination, spike-specific CD8+ and CD4+ T cell responses were reported to show substantial breadth. The study lacked the statistical power to compare responses across vaccine doses or regimens. The authors noted that the TCR breadth and depth analyses may have underestimated total T cell responses. Spike-specific TCR breadth was higher in Ad26.COV2.S recipients than in placebo recipients (P = 0.0014). Comparable non-spike TCR breadth was observed between vaccine and placebo recipients, consistent with only spike being contained in the vaccine.

In regard to this clone: Which antigen it targets is not known. Qualities for individual bases were not recorded, and no much larger clone is one base off.

The sample's treatment or condition label is to be understood as: around 19 received Ad26.COV2.S at low or high dose, single or two shots; roughly five received placebo; per-sample allocation not given. Repertoires of vaccine and placebo recipients were sequenced from samples taken on day 63 after the first injection. In Cohort 1b, about 27 adults aged 18-55 years were enrolled at a single site in Boston, USA, between 29 July and 7 August 2020. As a vaccine, Ad26.COV2.S was a replication-incompetent adenovirus type 26 vector that expressed a prefusion-stabilized SARS-CoV-2 spike protein derived from the original Wuhan strain.

The sample was peripheral blood, taken in a trial of Ad26.COV2.S vaccine versus placebo. The chain was built from TRBV30 and TRBJ1-4; the D gene lacks a confident call. The clonotype was recovered from a person aged 18-60 years who received the Ad26.COV2.S COVID-19 vaccine or a placebo. The CDR3 sequence is CAWRVTATNEKLFF. At the DNA level, the sequence is TGTGCCTGGAGGGTCACCGCAACTAATGAAAAACTGTTTTTT.